This T cell receptor beta chain was captured in a study of T-cell reconstitution after alpha-beta-depleted transplantation in children. Study results and limitations: T-cell numbers and diversity, one year after transplant, stemmed largely from T cells that were newly produced. In patients about two months after transplant, alpha-beta T cells reportedly arose from several hundred expanded graft clones. Recipient T cells and thymic progenitors that survived gave rise to the high TCRbeta diversity observed at day 60 in some patients.

For TCRbeta, the library was prepared with unique molecular identifiers. TCRdb passed the PCR reads through MiXCR, listing each CDR3 protein once. This sample has approximately 210,000 distinct CDR3 sequences, with approximately 15% found just once. Germline CDR1 is SQVTM and CDR2 is ANQGSEA. V dropped 6 bases and J dropped 1 base, with 11 bases sitting between them. The CDR3 sequence is 13 residues long. About this clonotype: Its antigen is as yet unknown.

The sequencing here drew on PBMCs, mostly from graft donor cells, taken 360 days after TCRalphabeta/CD19-depleted stem cell transplant. The V call is TRBV29-1, the J call TRBJ2-3; a possible D gene is TRBD1 (7 bases). The TCR was taken from a male patient aged 2 to 9 who had a stem cell transplant for acute lymphoblastic leukemia, so the T cells may come from the graft donor. As DNA, the CDR3 is TGCAGCGTCGACAGGGAGGGCACAGATACGCAGTATTTT. Amino acids: CSVDREGTDTQYF.